Given below is one T cell receptor (beta chain) in context. This CDR3 region has 18 residues. V shed 0 bases and J shed 0 bases, with 16 bases lying between them. CDR1 is SGHDT, CDR2 YYEEEE, per germline. The PCR ran on 60 Vbeta and 13 Jbeta primers. Repertoires were generated with immunoSEQ multiplex PCR, while TCRdb's copy carries only in-frame clones and drops some. The sample totals approximately 140,000 clones. The sample is drawn from a study of cytomegalovirus exposure and HLA in healthy donors. The sequence was obtained from a woman in her forties in good health and CMV-seronegative. The sequencing sample was made of PBMCs. The V gene is TRBV5-6, the J gene TRBJ1-5, with D tentatively TRBD1 (6 bases). CDR3 region: CASSLERTGNYSNQPQHF. CDR3 DNA sequence: TGTGCCAGCAGCTTGGAGCGAACAGGGAATTATAGCAATCAGCCCCAGCATTTT.